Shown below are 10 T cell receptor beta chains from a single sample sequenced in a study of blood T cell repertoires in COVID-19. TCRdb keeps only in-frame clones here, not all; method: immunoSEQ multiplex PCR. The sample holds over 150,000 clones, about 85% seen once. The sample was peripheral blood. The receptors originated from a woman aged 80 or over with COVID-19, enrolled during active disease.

In DNA, the CDR3 is TGTGCCAGCTCACCAAGTCGGGGCAATCAGCCCCAGCATTTT. This gives the protein CASSPSRGNQPQHF. The rearrangement joins TRBV18 to TRBJ1-5; D gene ambiguous. CDR3 size: 14 residues. Germline lookup yields CDR1 KGHSH and CDR2 LQKENI. V gave up 2 bases and J gave up 2 bases, with 7 bases separating them.

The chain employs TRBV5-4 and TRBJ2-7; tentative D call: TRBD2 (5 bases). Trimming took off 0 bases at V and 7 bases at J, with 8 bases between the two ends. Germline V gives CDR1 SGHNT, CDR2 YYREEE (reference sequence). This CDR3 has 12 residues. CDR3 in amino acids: CASSLGTGEQYF. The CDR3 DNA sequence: TGTGCCAGCAGCTTGGGGACGGGGGAGCAGTACTTC. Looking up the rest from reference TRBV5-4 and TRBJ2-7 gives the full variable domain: ETGVTQSPTHLIKTRGQQVTLRCSSQSGHNTVSWYQQALGQGPQFIFQYYREEENGRGNFPPRFSGLQFPNYSSELNVNALELDDSALYLCASSLGTGEQYFGPGTRLTVT.

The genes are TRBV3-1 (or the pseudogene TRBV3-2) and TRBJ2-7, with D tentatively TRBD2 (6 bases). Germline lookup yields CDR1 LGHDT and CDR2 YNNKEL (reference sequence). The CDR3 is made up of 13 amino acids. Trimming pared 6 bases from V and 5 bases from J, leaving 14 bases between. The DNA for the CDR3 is TGTGCCAGCAGACCCAGCGGCGGGGACGAGCAGTACTTC. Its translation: CASRPSGGDEQYF.

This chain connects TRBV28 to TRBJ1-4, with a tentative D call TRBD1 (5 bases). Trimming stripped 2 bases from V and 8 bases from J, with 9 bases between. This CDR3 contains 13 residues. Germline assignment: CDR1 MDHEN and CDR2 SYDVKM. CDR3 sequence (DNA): TGTGCCAGCAGTTTAGGAGGGGAGGAAAAACTGTTTTTT. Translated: CASSLGGEEKLFF.

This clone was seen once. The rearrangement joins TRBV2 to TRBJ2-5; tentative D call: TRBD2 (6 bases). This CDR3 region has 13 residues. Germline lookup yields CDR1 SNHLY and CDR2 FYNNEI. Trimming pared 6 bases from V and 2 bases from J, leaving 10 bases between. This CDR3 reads CASRLRGQETQYF. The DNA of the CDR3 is TGTGCCAGCAGGTTACGGGGGCAAGAGACCCAGTACTTC.

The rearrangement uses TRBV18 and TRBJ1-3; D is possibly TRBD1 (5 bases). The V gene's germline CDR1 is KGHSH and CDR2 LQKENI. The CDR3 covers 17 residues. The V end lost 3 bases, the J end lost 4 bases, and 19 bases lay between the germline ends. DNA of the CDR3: TGTGCCAGCTCACCGGGATCAGGAGGGACGGGCGGAAACACCATATATTTT. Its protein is CASSPGSGGTGGNTIYF.

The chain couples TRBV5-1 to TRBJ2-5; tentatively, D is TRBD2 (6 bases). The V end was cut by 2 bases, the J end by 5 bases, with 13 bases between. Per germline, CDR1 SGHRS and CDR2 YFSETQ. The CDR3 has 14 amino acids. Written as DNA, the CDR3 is TGCGCCAGCAGCTTTGGACGGGGGATGGAGACCCAGTACTTC. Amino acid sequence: CASSFGRGMETQYF.

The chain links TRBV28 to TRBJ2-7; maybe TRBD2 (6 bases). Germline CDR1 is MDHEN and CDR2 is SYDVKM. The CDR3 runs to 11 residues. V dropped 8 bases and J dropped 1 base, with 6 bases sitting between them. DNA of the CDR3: TGTGCCAGCGGGACTTCCTACGAGCAGTACTTC. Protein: CASGTSYEQYF.

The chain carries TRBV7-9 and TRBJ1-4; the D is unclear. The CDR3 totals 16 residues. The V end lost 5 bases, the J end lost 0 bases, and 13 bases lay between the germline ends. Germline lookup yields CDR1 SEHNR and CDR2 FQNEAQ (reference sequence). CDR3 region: CASSLAAGTTNEKLFF. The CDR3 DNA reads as TGTGCCAGCAGCCTCGCCGCGGGGACAACTAATGAAAAACTGTTTTTT.

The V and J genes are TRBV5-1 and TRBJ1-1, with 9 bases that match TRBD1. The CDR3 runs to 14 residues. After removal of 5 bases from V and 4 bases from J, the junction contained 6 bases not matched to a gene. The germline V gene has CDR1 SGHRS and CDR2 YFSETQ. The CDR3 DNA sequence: TGCGCCAGCAGAGGCGGACAGGGGTTCACTGAAGCTTTCTTT. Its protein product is CASRGGQGFTEAFF.